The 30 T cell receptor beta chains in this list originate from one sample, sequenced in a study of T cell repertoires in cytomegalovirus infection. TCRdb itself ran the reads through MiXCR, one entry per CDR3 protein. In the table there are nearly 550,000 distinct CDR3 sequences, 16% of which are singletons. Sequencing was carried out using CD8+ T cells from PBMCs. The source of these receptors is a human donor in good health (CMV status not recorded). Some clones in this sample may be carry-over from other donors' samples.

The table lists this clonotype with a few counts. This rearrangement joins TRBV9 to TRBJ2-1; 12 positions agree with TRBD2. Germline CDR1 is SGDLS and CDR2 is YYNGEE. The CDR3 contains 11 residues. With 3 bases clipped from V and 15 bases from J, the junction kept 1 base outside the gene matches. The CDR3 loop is CASSGTSGTFF. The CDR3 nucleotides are TGTGCCAGCAGCGGGACTAGCGGGACGTTCTTC.

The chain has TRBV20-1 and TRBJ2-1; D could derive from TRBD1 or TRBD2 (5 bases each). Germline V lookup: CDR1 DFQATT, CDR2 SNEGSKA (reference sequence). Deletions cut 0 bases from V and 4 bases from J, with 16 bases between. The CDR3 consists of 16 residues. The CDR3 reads CSARDRDGTVYNEQFF. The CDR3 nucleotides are TGCAGTGCTAGAGATCGGGACGGGACGGTATACAATGAGCAGTTCTTC.

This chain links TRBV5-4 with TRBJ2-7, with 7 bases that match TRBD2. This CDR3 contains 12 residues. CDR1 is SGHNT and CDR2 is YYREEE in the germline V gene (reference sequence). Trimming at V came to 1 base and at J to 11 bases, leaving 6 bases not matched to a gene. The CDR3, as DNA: TGTGCCAGCAGCTTGTACGGTCGGGAGGAGTACTTC. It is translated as CASSLYGREEYF.

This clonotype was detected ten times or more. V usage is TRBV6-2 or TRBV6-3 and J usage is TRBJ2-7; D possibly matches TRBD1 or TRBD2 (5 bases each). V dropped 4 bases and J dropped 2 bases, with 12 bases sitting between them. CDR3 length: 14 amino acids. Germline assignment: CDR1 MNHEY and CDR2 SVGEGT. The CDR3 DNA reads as TGTGCCAGCAGTTCGGGACGGGTTGCCTACGAGCAGTACTTC. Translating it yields CASSSGRVAYEQYF.

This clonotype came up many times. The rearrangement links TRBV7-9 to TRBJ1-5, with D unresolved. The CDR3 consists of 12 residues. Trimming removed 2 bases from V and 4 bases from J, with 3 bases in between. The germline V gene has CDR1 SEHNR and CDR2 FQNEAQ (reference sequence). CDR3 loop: CASSLKNQPQHF. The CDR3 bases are TGTGCCAGCAGCTTAAAAAATCAGCCCCAGCATTTT.

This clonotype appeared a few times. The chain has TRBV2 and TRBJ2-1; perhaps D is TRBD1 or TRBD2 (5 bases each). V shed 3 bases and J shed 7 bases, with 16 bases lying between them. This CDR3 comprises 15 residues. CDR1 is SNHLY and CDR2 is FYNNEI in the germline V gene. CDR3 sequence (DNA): TGTGCCAGCAGTGAGAGGGGCCCTCCTGGGAATGAGCAGTTCTTC. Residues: CASSERGPPGNEQFF.

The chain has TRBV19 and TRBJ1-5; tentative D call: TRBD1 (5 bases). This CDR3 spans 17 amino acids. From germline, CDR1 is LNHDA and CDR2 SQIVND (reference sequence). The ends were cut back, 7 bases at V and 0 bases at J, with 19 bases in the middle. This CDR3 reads CASTPGTEDYSNQPQHF. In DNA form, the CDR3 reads TGTGCCAGTACTCCCGGGACGGAAGATTATAGCAATCAGCCCCAGCATTTT.

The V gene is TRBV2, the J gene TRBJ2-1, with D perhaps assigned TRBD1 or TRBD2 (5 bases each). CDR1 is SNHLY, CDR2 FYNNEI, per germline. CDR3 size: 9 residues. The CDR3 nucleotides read TGTGTGAGGGACGGTGAGCAGTTCTTC. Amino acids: CVRDGEQFF.

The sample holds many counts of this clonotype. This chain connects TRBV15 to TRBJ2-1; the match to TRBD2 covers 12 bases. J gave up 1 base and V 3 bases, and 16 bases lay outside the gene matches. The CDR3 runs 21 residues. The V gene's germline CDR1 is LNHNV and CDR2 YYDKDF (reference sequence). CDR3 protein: CATSRNPRLAGDIASYNEQFF. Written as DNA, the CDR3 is TGTGCCACCAGCAGGAACCCCCGACTAGCGGGAGATATCGCGTCCTACAATGAGCAGTTCTTC.

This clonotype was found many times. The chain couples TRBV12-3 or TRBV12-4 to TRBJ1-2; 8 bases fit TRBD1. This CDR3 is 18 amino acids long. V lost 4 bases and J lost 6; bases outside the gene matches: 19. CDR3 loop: CASSSDKTGAGAGDGYTF. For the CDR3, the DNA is TGTGCCAGCAGTTCAGACAAGACAGGGGCAGGGGCCGGGGATGGCTACACCTTC.

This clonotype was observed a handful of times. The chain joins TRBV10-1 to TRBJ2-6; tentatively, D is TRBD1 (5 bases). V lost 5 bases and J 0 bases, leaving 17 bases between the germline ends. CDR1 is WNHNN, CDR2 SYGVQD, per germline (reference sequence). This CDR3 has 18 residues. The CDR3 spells CASSNGSPDSSGANVLTF. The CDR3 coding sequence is TGCGCCAGCAGTAACGGAAGTCCCGACAGCTCTGGGGCCAACGTCCTGACTTTC.

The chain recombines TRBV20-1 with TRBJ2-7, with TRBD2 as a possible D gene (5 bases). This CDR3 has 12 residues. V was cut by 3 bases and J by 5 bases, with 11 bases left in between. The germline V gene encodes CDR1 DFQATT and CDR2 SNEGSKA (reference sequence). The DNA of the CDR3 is TGCAGTGCTAGCCGGGATTACGACGAGCAGTACTTC. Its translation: CSASRDYDEQYF.

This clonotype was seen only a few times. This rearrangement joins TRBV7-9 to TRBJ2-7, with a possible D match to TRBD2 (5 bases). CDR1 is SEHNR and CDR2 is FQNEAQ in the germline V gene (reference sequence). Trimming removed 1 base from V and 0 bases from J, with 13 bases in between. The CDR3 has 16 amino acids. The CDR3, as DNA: TGTGCCAGCAGCTTAGAAGCGGAACCCTCCTCCTACGAGCAGTACTTC. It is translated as CASSLEAEPSSYEQYF. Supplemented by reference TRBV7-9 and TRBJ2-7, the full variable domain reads DTGVSQNPRHKITKRGQNVTFRCDPISEHNRLYWYRQTLGQGPEFLTYFQNEAQLEKSRLLSDRFSAERPKGSFSTLEIQRTEQGDSAMYLCASSLEAEPSSYEQYFGPGTRLTVT.

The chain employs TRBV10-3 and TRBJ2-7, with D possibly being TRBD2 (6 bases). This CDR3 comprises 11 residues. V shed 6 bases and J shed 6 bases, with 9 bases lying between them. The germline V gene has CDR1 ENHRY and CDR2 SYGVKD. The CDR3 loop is CAIREGSEQYF. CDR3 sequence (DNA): TGTGCCATCAGGGAGGGATCCGAGCAGTACTTC.

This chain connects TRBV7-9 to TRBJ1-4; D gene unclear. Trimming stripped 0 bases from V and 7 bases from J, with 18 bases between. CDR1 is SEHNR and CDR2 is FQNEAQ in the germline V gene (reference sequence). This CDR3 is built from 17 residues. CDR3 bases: TGTGCCAGCAGCTTAGCGAAAACAGCCGCCTCCCTTGAAAAACTGTTTTTT. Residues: CASSLAKTAASLEKLFF.

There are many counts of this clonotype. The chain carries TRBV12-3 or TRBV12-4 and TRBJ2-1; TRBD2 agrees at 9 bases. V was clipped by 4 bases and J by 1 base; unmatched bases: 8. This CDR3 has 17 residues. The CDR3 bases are TGTGCCAGCAGTTCGGACATTAGCGGGGGTTCCTACAATGAGCAGTTCTTC. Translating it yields CASSSDISGGSYNEQFF.

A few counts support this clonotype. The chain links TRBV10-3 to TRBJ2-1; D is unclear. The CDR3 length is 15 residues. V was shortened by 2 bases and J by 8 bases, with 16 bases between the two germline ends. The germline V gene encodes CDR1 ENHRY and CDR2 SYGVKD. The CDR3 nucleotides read TGTGCCATCAGTGAGGGGCGGAACGGGTTCGATGAGCAGTTCTTC. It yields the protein CAISEGRNGFDEQFF.

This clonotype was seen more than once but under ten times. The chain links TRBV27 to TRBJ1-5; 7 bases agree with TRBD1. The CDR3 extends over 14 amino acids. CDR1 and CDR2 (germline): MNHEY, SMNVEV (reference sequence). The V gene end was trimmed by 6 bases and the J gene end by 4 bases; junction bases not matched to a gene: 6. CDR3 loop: CASSFRQGNQPQHF. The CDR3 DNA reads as TGTGCCAGCAGCTTCAGACAGGGTAATCAGCCCCAGCATTTT.

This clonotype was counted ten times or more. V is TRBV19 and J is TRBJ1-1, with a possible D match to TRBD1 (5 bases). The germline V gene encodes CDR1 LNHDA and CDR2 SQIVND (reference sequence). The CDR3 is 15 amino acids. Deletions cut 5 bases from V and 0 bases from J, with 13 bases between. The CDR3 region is CASSYGTDMNTEAFF. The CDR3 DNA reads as TGTGCCAGTAGTTACGGGACGGACATGAACACTGAAGCTTTCTTT.

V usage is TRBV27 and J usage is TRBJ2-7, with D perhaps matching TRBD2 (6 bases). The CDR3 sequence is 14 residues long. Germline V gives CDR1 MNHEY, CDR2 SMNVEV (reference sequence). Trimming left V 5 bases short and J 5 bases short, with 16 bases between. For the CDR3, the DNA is TGTGCCAGCAGTCTAGTTTGGGGAGGCGACGAGCAGTACTTC. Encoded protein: CASSLVWGGDEQYF.

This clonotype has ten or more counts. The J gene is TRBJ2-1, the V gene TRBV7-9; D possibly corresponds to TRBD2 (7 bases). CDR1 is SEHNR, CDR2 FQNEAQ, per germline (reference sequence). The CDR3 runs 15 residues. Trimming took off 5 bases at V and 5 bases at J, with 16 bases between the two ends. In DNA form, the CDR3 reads TGTGCCAGCAGCCCGAGCGGGGCAGGGGACAATGAGCAGTTCTTC. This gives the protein CASSPSGAGDNEQFF.

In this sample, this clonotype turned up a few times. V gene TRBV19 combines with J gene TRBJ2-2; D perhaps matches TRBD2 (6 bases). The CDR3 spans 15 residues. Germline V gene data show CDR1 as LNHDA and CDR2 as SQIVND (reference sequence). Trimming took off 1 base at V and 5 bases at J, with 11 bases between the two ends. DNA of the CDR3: TGTGCCAGTAGTATAGTCGAGGGGAGGACCGGGGAGCTGTTTTTT. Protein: CASSIVEGRTGELFF.

In nucleotides, the CDR3 is TGTGCCAGCAGCTTCCTCGGGACTAGCGGGAGAGAAGACAATGAGCAGTTCTTC. This translates into CASSFLGTSGREDNEQFF. The rearrangement joins TRBV28 to TRBJ2-1; 14 bases fit TRBD2. Germline CDR1 and CDR2: MDHEN and SYDVKM. CDR3 length: 18 amino acids. V lost 6 bases to trimming and J lost 5 bases; unmatched junction nucleotides: 12.

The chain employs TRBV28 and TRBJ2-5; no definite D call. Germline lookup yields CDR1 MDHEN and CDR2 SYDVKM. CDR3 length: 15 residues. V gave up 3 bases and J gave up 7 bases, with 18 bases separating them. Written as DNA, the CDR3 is TGTGCCAGCAGTTTCCAATGGCAGGCCTCCGGGACCCAGTACTTC. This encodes CASSFQWQASGTQYF.

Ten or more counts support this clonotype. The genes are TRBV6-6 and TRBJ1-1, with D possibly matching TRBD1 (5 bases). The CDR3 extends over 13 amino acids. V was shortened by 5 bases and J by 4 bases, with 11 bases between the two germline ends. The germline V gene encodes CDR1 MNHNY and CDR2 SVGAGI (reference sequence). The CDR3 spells CASSHQGGTEAFF. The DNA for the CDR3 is TGTGCCAGCAGTCATCAGGGAGGCACTGAAGCTTTCTTT.

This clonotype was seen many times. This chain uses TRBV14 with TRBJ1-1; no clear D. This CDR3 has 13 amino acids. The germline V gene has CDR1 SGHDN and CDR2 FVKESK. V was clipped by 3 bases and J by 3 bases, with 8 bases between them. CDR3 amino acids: CASSQLWDTEAFF. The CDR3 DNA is TGTGCCAGCAGCCAGTTGTGGGACACTGAAGCTTTCTTT.

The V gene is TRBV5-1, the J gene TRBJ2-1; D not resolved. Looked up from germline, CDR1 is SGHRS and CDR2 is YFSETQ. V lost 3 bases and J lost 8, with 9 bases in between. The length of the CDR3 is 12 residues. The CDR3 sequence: CASSSDNYEQFF. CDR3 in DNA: TGCGCCAGCAGCTCCGACAACTATGAGCAGTTCTTC.

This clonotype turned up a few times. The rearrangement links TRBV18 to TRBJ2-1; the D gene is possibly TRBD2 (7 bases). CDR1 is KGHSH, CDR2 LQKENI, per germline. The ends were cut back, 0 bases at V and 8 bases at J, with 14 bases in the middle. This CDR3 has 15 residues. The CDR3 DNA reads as TGTGCCAGCTCACCACCCGGGGGGCTGAATGATGAGCAGTTCTTC. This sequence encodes CASSPPGGLNDEQFF.

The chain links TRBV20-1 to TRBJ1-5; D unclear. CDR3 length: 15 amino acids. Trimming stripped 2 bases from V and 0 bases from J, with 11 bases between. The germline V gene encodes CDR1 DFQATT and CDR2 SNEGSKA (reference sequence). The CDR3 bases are TGCAGTGCTAGACTGTTGAGGGATAGCAATCAGCCCCAGCATTTT. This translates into CSARLLRDSNQPQHF.

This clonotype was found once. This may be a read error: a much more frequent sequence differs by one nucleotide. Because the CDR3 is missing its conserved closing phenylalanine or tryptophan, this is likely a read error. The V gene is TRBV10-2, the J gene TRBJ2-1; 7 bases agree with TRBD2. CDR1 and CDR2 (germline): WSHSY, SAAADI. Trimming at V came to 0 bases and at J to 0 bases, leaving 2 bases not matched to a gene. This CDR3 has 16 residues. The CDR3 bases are TGCGCCAGCAGTGAGTCAGCGGGGAGCTCCTACAATGAGCAGTTCTAC. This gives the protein CASSESAGSSYNEQFY.